Sequencing of this T cell receptor (beta chain) was carried out in a study of blood T cell repertoires in COVID-19. Original data processing: Reference gene primer amplification gave estimated nucleated cell counts. This table comes from immunoSEQ multiplex PCR, and its TCRdb copy is limited to in-frame clones, with some not included. That table furnishes V, J and clone size, whereas the DNA furnished D and trimming. The sample yields 84,000 or so clones, approximately 78% seen once. The CDR3 has 15 amino acids. Per the germline V gene, CDR1 is MDHEN and CDR2 is SYDVKM. The V gene lost 3 bases and the J gene lost 5 bases, with 16 bases spanning the gap.

The TCR originated in a woman of 80 years or more with acute or convalescent COVID-19. V is TRBV28 and J is TRBJ1-2; D perhaps matches TRBD1 (5 bases). Material: peripheral blood. The DNA of the CDR3 is TGTGCCAGCAGTTTGGTACAACAGGATACATATGGCTACACCTTC. This codes for CASSLVQQDTYGYTF.